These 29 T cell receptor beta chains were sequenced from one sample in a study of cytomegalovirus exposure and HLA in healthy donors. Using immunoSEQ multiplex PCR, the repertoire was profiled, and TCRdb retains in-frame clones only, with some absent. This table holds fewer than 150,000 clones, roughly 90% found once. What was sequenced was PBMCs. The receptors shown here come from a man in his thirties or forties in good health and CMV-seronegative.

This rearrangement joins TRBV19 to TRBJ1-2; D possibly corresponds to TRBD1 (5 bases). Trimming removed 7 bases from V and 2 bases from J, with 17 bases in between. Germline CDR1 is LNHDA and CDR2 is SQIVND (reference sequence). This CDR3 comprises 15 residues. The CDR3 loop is CASNRATDANYGYTF. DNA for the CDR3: TGTGCCAGTAATAGGGCGACAGATGCCAACTATGGCTACACCTTC.

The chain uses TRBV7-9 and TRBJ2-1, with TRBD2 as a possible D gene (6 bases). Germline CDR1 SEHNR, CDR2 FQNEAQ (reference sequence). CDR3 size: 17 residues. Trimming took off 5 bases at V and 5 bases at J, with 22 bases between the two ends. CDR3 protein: CASSPPDRVAANNEQFF. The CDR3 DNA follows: TGTGCCAGCAGCCCCCCAGATCGGGTAGCGGCGAACAATGAGCAGTTCTTC. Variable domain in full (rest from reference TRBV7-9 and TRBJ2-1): DTGVSQNPRHKITKRGQNVTFRCDPISEHNRLYWYRQTLGQGPEFLTYFQNEAQLEKSRLLSDRFSAERPKGSFSTLEIQRTEQGDSAMYLCASSPPDRVAANNEQFFGPGTRLTVL.

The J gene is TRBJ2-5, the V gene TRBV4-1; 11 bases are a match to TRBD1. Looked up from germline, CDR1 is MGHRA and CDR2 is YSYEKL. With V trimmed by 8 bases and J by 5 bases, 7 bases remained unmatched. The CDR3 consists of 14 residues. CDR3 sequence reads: CASRDRGNGETQYF. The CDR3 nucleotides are TGCGCCAGCCGGGACAGGGGGAATGGGGAGACCCAGTACTTC.

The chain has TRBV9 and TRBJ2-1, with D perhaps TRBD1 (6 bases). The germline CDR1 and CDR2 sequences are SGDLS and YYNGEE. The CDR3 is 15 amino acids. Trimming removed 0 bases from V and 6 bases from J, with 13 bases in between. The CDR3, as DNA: TGTGCCAGCAGCGTAGGTGGAACCAGGGGCAATGAGCAGTTCTTC. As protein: CASSVGGTRGNEQFF.

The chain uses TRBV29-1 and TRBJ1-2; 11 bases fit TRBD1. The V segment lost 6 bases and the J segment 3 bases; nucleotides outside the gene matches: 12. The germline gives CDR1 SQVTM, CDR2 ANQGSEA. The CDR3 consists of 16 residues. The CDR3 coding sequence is TGCAGCGTGAATTCCGGGACAGGGGGGACATACTATGGCTACACCTTC. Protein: CSVNSGTGGTYYGYTF.

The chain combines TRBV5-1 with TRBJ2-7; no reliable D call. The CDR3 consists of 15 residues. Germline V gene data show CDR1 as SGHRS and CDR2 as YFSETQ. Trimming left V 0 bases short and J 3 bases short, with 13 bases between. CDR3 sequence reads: CASSLAAGVVYEQYF. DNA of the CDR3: TGCGCCAGCAGCTTGGCCGCAGGTGTGGTCTACGAGCAGTACTTC. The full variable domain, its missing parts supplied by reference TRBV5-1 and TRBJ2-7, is KAGVTQTPRYLIKTRGQQVTLSCSPISGHRSVSWYQQTPGQGLQFLFEYFSETQRNKGNFPGRFSGRQFSNSRSEMNVSTLELGDSALYLCASSLAAGVVYEQYFGPGTRLTVT.

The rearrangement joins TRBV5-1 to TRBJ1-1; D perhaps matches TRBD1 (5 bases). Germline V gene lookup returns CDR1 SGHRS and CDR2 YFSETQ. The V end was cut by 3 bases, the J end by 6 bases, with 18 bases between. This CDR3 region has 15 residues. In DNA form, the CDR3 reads TGCGCCAGCAGCTATTCCAGGGACTTCAGGGCTGAAGCTTTCTTT. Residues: CASSYSRDFRAEAFF.

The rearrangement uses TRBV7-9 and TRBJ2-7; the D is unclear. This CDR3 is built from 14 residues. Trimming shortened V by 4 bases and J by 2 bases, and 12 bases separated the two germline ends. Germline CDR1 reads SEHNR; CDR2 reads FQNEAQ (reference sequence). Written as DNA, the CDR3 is TGTGCCAGCAGCTCCGACAACTTTCCCTACGAGCAGTACTTC. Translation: CASSSDNFPYEQYF.

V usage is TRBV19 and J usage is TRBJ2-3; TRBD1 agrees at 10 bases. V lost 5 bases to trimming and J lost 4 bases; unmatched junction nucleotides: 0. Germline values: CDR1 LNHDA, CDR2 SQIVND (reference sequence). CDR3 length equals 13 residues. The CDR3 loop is CASSGTGADTQYF. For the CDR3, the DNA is TGTGCCAGTAGTGGGACAGGGGCAGATACGCAGTATTTT.

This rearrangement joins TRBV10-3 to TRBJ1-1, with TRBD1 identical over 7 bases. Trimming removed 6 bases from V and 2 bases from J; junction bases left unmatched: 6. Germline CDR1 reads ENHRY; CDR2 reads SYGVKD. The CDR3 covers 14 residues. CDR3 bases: TGTGCCATCAGCGACAGGGTTGACAACACTGAAGCTTTCTTT. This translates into CAISDRVDNTEAFF.

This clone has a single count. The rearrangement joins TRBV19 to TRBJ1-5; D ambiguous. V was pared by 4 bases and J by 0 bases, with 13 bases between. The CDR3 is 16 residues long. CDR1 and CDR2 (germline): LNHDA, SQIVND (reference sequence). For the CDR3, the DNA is TGTGCCAGTAGTAAGAACCGGGAAAATAGCAATCAGCCCCAGCATTTT. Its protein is CASSKNRENSNQPQHF.

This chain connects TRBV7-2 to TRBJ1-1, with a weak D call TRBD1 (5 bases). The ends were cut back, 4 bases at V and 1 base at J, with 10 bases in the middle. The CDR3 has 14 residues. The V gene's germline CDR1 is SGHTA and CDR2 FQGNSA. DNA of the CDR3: TGTGCCAGCAGCTCGGTAGGGGAGAACACTGAAGCTTTCTTT. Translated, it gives CASSSVGENTEAFF.

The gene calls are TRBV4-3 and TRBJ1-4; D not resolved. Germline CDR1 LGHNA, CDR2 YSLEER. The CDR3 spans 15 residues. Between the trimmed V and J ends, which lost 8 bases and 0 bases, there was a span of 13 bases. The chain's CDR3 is CASQRSVATNEKLFF. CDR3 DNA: TGCGCCAGCCAACGGTCGGTTGCAACTAATGAAAAACTGTTTTTT.

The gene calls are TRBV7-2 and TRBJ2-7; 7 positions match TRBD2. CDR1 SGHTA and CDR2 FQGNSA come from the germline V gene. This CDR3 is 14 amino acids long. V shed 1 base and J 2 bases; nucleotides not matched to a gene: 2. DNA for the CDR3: TGTGCCAGCAGCTTAGGACTAGCAACCTACGAGCAGTACTTC. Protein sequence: CASSLGLATYEQYF. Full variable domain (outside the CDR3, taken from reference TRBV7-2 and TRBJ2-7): GAGVSQSPSNKVTEKGKDVELRCDPISGHTALYWYRQSLGQGLEFLIYFQGNSAPDKSGLPSDRFSAERTGGSVSTLTIQRTQQEDSAVYLCASSLGLATYEQYFGPGTRLTVT.

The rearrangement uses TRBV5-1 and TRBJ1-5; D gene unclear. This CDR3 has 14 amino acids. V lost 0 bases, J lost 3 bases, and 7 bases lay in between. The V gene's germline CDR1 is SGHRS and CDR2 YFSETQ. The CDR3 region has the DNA TGCGCCAGCAGCTTGGGCGGCCCCAATCAGCCCCAGCATTTT. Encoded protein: CASSLGGPNQPQHF.

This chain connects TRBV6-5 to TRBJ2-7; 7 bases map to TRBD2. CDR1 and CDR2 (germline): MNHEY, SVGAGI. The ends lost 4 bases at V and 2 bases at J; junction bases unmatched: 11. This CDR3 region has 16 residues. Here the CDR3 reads CASSSGLSGLTYEQYF. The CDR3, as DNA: TGTGCCAGCAGTTCGGGCCTTAGCGGGCTGACCTACGAGCAGTACTTC.

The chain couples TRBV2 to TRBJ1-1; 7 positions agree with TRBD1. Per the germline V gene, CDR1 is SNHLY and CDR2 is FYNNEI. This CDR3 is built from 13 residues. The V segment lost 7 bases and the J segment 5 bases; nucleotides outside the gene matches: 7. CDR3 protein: CASNQQGRTEAFF. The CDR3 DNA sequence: TGTGCCAGCAATCAACAGGGGAGGACTGAAGCTTTCTTT.

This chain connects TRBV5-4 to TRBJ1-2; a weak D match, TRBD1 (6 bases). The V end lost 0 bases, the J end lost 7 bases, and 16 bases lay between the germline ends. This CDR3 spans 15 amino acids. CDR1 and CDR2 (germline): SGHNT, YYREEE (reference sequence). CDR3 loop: CASSLDPQGWSGYTF. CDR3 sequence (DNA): TGTGCCAGCAGCTTGGACCCCCAGGGGTGGTCTGGCTACACCTTC.

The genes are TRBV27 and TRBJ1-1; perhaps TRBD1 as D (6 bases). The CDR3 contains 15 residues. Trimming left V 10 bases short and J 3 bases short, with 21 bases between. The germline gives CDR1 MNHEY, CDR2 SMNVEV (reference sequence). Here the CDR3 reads CATKTIRGQHTEAFF. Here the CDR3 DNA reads TGTGCCACCAAAACCATTAGGGGACAACACACTGAAGCTTTCTTT.

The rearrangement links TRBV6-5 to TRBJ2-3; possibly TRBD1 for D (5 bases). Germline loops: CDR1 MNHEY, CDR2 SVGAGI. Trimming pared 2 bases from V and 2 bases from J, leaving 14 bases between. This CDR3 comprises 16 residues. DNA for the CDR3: TGTGCCAGCAGTTACGGAAGGGGTATGAACACAGATACGCAGTATTTT. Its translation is CASSYGRGMNTDTQYF.

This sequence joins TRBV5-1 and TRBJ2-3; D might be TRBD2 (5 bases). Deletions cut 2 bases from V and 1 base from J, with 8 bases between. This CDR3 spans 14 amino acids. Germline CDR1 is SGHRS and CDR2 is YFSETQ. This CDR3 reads CASSFREGTDTQYF. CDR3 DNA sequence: TGCGCCAGCAGCTTTCGGGAAGGCACAGATACGCAGTATTTT.

CDR3 in DNA: TGTGCCAGCAGCTTACCCCCTTGGCAGGGTGTTGACGAGCAGTACTTC. It specifies CASSLPPWQGVDEQYF. The V call is TRBV11-2, the J call TRBJ2-7; the D gene is possibly TRBD1 (5 bases). V lost 2 bases and J lost 5, with 19 bases in between. The CDR3 is 16 amino acids. Germline-derived CDR1 and CDR2 are SGHAT and FQNNGV.

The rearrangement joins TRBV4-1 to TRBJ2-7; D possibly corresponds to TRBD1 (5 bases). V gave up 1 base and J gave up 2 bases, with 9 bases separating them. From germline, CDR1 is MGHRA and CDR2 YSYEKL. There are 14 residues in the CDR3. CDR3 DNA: TGCGCCAGCAGCCAAGCATACAGGACCTACGAGCAGTACTTC. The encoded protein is CASSQAYRTYEQYF.

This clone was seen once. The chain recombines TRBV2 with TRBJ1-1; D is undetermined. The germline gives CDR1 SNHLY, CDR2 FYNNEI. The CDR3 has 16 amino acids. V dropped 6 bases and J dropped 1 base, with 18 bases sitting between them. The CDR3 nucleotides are TGTGCCAGCAGGGTAGAGGGCCGGGAGGAGAACACTGAAGCTTTCTTT. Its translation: CASRVEGREENTEAFF.

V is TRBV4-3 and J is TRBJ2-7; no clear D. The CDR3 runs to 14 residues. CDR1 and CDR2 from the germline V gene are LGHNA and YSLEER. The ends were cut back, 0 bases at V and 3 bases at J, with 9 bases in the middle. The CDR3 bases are TGCGCCAGCAGCCAAGACACCTACGGCTACGAGCAGTACTTC. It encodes CASSQDTYGYEQYF.

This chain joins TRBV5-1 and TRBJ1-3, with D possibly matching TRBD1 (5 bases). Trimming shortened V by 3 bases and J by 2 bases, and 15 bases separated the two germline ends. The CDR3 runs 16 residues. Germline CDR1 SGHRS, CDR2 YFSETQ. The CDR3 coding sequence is TGCGCCAGCAGCTCCGGTGGGGGGGATGCTGGAAACACCATATATTTT. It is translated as CASSSGGGDAGNTIYF.

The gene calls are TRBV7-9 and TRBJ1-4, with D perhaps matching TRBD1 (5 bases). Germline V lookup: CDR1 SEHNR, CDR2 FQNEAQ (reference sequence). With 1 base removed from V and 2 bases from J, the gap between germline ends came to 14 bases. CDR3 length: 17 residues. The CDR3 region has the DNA TGTGCCAGCAGCTTAGAAGGGGAAGTAGGTACTAATGAAAAACTGTTTTTT. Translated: CASSLEGEVGTNEKLFF.

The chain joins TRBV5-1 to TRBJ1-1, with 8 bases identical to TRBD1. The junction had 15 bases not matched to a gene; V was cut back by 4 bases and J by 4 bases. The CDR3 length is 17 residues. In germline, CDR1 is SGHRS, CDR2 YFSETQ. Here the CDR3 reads CASSPARQGADGTEAFF. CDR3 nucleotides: TGCGCCAGCAGCCCTGCCCGGCAGGGGGCGGACGGCACTGAAGCTTTCTTT.

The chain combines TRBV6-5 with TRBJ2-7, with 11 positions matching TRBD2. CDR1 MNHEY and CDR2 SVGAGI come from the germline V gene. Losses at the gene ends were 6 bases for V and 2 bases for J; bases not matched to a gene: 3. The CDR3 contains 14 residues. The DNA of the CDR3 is TGTGCCAGCAGGGGACTAGCGGATACCTACGAGCAGTACTTC. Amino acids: CASRGLADTYEQYF.